This T cell receptor beta chain was sequenced for a study of beta chain features in type 1 diabetes. Study outcomes and limitations: Lower insertion and higher deletion counts appeared at VDJ junctions in type 1 diabetes patients. Naive, central memory and Treg TCRB repertoires seemed to resemble each other more closely in patients than they did in healthy donors. Within each of all four CD4+ subsets, Type 1 diabetes patients had TCRB CDR3s that were moderately but significantly shorter.

Isolated RNA was reverse transcribed in full, so expressed TCRB transcripts were sequenced. The table came from immunoSEQ multiplex PCR; TCRdb's copy has only in-frame clones and leaves some out. The sample consists of roughly 150,000 clones, approximately 9.1% of them appearing once. Only one heparinised blood draw was taken per donor, and its volume averaged about 116 mL. Stem cell-like memory, regulatory, central memory and naive CD4+ cells were sorted via CD45RO/CCR7/CD25/CD127/CD95/CD27. A remark on this clone: Its matching antigen is unknown.

The sequence was collected from a young woman with type 1 diabetes. Sequences were obtained from central memory CD4+ T cells from blood.

The CDR3 loop is CASSRDGKTSRYEQYF. For the CDR3, the DNA is TGCGCCAGCAGCCGAGATGGGAAGACTAGCCGCTACGAGCAGTACTTC. The chain recombines TRBV4-1 with TRBJ2-7; TRBD2 matches at 7 bases. V lost 4 bases to trimming and J lost 3 bases; unmatched junction nucleotides: 12. Germline lookup yields CDR1 MGHRA and CDR2 YSYEKL. The CDR3 runs 16 residues.